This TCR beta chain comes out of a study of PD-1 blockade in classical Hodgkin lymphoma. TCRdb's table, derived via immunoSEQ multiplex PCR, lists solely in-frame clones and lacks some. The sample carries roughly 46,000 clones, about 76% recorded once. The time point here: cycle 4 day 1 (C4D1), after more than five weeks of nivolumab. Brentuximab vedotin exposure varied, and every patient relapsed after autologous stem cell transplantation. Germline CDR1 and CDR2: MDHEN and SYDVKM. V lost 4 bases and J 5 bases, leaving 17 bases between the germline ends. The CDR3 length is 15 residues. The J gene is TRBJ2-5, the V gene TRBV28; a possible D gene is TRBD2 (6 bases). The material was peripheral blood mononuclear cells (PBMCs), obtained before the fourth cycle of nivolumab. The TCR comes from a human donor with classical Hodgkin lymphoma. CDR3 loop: CASSYVGAGWETQYF. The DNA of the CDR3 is TGTGCCAGCAGTTATGTCGGCGCGGGGTGGGAGACCCAGTACTTC.